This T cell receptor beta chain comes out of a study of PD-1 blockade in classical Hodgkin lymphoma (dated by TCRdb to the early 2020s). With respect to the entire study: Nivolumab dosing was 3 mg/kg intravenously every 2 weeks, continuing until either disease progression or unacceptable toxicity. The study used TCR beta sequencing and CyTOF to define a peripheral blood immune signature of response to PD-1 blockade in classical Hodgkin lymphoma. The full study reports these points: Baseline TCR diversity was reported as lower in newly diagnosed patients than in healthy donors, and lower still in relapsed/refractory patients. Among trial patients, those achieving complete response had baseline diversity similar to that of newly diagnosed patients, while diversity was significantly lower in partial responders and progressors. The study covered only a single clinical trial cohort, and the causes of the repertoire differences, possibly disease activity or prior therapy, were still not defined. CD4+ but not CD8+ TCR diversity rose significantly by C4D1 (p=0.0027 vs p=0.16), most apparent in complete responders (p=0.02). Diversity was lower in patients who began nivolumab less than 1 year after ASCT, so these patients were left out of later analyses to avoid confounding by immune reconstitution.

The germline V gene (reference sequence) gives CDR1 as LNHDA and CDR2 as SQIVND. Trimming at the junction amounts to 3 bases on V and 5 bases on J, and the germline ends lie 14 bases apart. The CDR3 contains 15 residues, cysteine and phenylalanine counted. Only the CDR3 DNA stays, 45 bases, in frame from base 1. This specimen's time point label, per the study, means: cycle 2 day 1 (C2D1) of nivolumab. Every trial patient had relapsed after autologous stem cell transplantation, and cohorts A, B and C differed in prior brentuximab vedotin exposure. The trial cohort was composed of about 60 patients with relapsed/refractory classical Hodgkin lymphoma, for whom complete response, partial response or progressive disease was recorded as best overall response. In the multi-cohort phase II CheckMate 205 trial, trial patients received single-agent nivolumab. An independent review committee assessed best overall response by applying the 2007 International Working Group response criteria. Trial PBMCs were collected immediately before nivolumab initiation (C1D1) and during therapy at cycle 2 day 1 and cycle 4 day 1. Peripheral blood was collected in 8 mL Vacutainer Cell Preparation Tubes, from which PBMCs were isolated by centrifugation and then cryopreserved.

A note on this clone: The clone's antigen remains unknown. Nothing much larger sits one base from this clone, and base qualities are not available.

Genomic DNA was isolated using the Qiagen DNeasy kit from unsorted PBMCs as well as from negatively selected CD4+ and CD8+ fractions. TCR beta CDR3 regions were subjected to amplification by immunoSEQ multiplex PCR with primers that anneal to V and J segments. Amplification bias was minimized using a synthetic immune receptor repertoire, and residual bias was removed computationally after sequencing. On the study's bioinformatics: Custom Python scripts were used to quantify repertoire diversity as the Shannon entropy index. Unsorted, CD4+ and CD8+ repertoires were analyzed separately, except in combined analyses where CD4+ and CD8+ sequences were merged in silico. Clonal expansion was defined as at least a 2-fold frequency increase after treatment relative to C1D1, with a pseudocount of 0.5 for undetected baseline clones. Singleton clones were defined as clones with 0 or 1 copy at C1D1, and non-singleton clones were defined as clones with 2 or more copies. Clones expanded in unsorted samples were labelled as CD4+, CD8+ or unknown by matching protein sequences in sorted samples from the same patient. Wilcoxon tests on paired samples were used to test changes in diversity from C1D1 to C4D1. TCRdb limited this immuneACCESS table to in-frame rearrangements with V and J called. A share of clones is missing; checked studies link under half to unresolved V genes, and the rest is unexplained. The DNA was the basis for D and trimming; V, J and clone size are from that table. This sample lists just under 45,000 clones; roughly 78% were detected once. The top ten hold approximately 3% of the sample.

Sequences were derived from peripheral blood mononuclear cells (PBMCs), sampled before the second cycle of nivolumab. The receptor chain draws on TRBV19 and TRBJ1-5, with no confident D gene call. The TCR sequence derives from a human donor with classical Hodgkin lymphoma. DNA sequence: TGTGCCAGTAGTATTATACCCGCCCCCGATCAGCCCCAGCATTTT. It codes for CASSIIPAPDQPQHF.